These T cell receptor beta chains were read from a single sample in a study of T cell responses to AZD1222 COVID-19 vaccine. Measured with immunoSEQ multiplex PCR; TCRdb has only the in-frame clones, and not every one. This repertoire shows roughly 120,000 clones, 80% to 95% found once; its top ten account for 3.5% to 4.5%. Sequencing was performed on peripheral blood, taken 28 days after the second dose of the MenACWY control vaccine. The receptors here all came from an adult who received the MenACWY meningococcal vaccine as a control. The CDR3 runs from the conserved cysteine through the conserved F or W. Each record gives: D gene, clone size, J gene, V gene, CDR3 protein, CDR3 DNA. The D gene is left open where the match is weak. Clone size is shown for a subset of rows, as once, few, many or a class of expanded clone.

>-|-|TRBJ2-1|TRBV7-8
CASSLVPTAYNEQFF
TGTGCCAGCAGCTTAGTCCCGACAGCTTACAATGAGCAGTTCTTC
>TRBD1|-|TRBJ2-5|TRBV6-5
CASSRGQWETQYF
TGTGCCAGCAGCAGGGGGCAGTGGGAGACCCAGTACTTC
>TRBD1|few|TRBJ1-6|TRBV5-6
CASSPGQGPPLHF
TGTGCCAGCAGCCCGGGACAGGGTCCACCCCTCCACTTT
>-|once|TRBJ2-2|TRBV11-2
CASSLLNTGELFF
TGTGCCAGCAGCCTACTTAATACCGGGGAGCTGTTTTTT
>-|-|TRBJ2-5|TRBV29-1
CSVRRMGQQETQYF
TGCAGCGTCCGAAGGATGGGGCAGCAAGAGACCCAGTACTTC
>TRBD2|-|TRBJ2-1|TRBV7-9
CASISQVLAATGNEQFF
TGTGCCAGCATCTCTCAAGTCCTAGCGGCCACCGGGAATGAGCAGTTCTTC
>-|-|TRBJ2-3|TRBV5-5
CASSLELTYSTDTQYF
TGTGCCAGCAGCTTGGAACTAACCTATAGCACAGATACGCAGTATTTT
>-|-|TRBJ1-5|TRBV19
CASSRQDNQPQHF
TGTGCCAGTAGTAGACAGGACAATCAGCCCCAGCATTTT
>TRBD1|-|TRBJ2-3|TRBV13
CASSLWTGGIADTQYF
TGTGCCAGCAGCTTATGGACAGGGGGCATAGCAGATACGCAGTATTTT
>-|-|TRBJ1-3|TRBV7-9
CASSPSGSGNTIYF
TGTGCCAGCAGTCCGAGTGGGTCTGGAAACACCATATATTTT
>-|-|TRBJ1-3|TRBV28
CASSRLQVSSGNTIYF
TGTGCCAGCAGCCGCCTACAGGTTAGCTCTGGAAACACCATATATTTT
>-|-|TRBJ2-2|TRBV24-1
CATSDFRDTGELFF
TGTGCCACCAGTGATTTCAGGGATACCGGGGAGCTGTTTTTT
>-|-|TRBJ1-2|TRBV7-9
CASSTLGPNYGYTF
TGTGCCAGCAGCACTCTGGGACCGAACTATGGCTACACCTTC
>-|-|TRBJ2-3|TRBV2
CASSMQGGTDTQYF
TGTGCCAGCAGTATGCAGGGCGGGACAGATACGCAGTATTTT
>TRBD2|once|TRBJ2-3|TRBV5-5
CASSHLAGLDTQYF
TGTGCCAGCAGCCACCTAGCGGGATTGGATACGCAGTATTTT
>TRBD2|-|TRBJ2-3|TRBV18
CASSPPGLAGGMDTQYF
TGTGCCAGCTCACCGCCGGGACTAGCGGGAGGGATGGATACGCAGTATTTT
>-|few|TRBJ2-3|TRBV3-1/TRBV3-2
CASSQVLTDTQYF
TGTGCCAGCAGCCAAGTTCTCACAGATACGCAGTATTTT
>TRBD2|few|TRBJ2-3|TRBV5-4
CASSFSGGATDTQYF
TGTGCCAGCAGCTTTAGCGGGGGGGCCACAGATACGCAGTATTTT
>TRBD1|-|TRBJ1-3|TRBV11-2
CASSSTRQGLGNTIYF
TGTGCCAGCAGCTCTACCCGACAGGGCCTGGGAAACACCATATATTTT
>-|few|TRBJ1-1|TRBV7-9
CASSLPPTGRYGEAFF
TGTGCCAGCAGCTTACCCCCGACAGGCAGGTACGGTGAAGCTTTCTTT
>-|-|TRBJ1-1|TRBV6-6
CASRKTGYTDTEAFF
TGTGCCAGCAGGAAAACAGGGTATACGGACACTGAAGCTTTCTTT
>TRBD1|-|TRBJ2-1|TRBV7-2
CASSHPGQAGLALF
TGTGCCAGCAGCCATCCGGGACAGGCGGGTTTGGCTCTCTTC
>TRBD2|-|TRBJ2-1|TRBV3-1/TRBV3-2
CASSRQGLAGGIDEQFF
TGTGCCAGCAGCCGACAGGGACTAGCGGGAGGAATCGATGAGCAGTTCTTC
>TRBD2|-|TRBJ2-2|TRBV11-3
CASSLASGKNTGELFF
TGTGCCAGCAGCTTGGCTAGCGGGAAGAACACCGGGGAGCTGTTTTTT
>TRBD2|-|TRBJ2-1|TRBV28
CASRGSGSSYNEQFF
TGTGCCAGCAGGGGGAGCGGGAGCTCCTACAATGAGCAGTTCTTC
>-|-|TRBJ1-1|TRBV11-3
CASSLITGGEAFF
TGTGCCAGCAGCTTAATTACGGGGGGTGAAGCTTTCTTT
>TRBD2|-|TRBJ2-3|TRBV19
CASKVSGDTDTQYF
TGTGCCAGTAAGGTTAGCGGGGATACAGATACGCAGTATTTT
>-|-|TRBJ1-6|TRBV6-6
CGTRSSYNSPLHF
TGTGGGACTCGGAGCTCCTATAATTCACCCCTCCACTTT
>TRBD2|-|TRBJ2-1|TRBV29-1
CSLSTSGSANEQFF
TGCAGCTTATCGACTAGCGGGAGCGCTAATGAGCAGTTCTTC
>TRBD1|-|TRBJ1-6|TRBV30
CAWSVQGASSPLHF
TGTGCCTGGAGTGTACAGGGGGCTAGTTCACCCCTCCACTTT
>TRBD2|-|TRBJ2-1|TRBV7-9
CASSYLLAGANEQFF
TGTGCCAGCAGCTACCTTCTAGCGGGGGCTAATGAGCAGTTCTTC
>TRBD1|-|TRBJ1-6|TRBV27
CASSSYRGGSPLHF
TGTGCCAGCAGTTCCTACAGGGGTGGTTCACCCCTCCACTTT
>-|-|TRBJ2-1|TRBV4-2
CASSQEERHEQFF
TGTGCCAGCAGCCAAGAGGAGAGACATGAGCAGTTCTTC
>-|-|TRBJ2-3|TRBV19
CASSIVTRDTQYF
TGTGCCAGTAGTATAGTCACTAGAGATACGCAGTATTTT
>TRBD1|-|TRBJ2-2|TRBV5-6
CASSAPGQYTGELFF
TGTGCCAGCAGCGCTCCGGGACAGTACACCGGGGAGCTGTTTTTT
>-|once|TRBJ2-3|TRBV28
CASSLSSTDTQYF
TGTGCCAGCAGTTTGTCTAGCACAGATACGCAGTATTTT
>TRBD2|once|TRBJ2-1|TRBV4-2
CASSQAWTSGASSYNEQFF
TGTGCCAGCAGCCAAGCGTGGACTAGCGGGGCTAGCTCCTACAATGAGCAGTTCTTC
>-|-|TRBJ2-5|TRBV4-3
CASSQTQGEAETQYF
TGCGCCAGCAGCCAGACACAAGGGGAGGCAGAGACCCAGTACTTC
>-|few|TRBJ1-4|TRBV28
CASSQPWEGRGELFF
TGTGCCAGCAGCCAGCCGTGGGAGGGGAGGGGAGAACTGTTTTTT
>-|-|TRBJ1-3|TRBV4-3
CASSQDITAQDTIYF
TGCGCCAGCAGCCAAGATATTACGGCCCAGGACACCATATATTTT
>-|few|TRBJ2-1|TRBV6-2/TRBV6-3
CASSDVYNEQFF
TGTGCCAGCAGCGACGTCTACAATGAGCAGTTCTTC
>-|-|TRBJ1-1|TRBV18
CASSPVMNTEAFF
TGTGCCAGCTCACCGGTCATGAACACTGAAGCTTTCTTT
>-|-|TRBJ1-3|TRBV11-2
CASTDIVVGSGNTIYF
TGTGCCAGCACCGATATAGTCGTGGGCTCTGGAAACACCATATATTTT
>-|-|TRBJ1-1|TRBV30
CACQGGGEAFF
TGTGCCTGTCAGGGAGGGGGGGAAGCTTTCTTT
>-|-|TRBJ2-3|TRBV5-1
CASSFGSTSTDTQYF
TGCGCCAGCAGCTTCGGCAGTACTAGCACAGATACGCAGTATTTT
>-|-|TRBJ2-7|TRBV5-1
CASSLSQGVYEQYF
TGCGCCAGCAGCTTGTCTCAGGGTGTTTACGAGCAGTACTTC
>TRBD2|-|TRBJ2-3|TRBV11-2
CASTQIAGGNTQYF
TGTGCCAGCACCCAAATAGCGGGGGGTAATACGCAGTATTTT
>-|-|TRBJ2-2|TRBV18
CASSNQGSGELFF
TGTGCCAGCTCAAACCAGGGTTCCGGGGAGCTGTTTTTT
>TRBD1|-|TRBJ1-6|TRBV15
CATSRSFSTGNNSPLHF
TGTGCCACCAGCAGATCGTTTTCGACAGGGAATAATTCACCCCTCCACTTT
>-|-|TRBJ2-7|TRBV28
CASSLHREQYF
TGTGCCAGCAGTTTACATAGGGAGCAGTACTTC
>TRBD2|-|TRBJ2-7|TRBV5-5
CASSLDLAGNPRDF
TGTGCCAGCAGCTTGGATCTAGCGGGAAACCCTCGGGACTTC
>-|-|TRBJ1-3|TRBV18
CASSPGSEASGNTIYF
TGTGCCAGCTCACCTGGCTCCGAGGCCTCTGGAAACACCATATATTTT
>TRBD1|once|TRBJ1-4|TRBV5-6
CASSRQGAGAEKLFF
TGTGCCAGCAGCCGACAGGGGGCGGGGGCTGAAAAACTGTTTTTT
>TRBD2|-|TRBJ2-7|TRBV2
CASRGGAGHEQYF
TGTGCCAGCAGGGGAGGAGCGGGGCACGAGCAGTACTTC
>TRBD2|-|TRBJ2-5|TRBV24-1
CATSRGGQETQYF
TGTGCCACCAGTCGGGGGGGGCAAGAGACCCAGTACTTC
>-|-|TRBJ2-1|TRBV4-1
CASSQLAGSMKNNEQFF
TGCGCCAGCAGCCAATTAGCTGGCTCCATGAAAAACAATGAGCAGTTCTTC
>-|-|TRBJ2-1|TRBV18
CASSLLTSSYNEQFF
TGTGCCAGCTCACTACTGACGAGCTCCTACAATGAGCAGTTCTTC
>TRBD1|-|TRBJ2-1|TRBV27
CASSLGTANYNEQFF
TGTGCCAGCAGCCTGGGGACAGCGAACTACAATGAGCAGTTCTTC
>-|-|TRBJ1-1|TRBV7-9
CASSLGWNTEAFF
TGTGCCAGCAGCTTAGGATGGAACACTGAAGCTTTCTTT